A single T cell receptor beta chain is shown here with its context. The germline gives CDR1 SGHDT, CDR2 YYEEEE. The germline V and J ends were trimmed by 1 base and 3 bases, with 10 bases remaining between them. The CDR3 sequence is 14 residues long. These data originate in a study of blood T cell repertoires in COVID-19. Study in general: The samples span acute and convalescent COVID-19 from the United States, Italy and Spain. From T cells, B-cell-depleted T cells, or PBMCs came the material, which was cDNA or gDNA.

Authors' methods: It was from reference gene primer amplification that nucleated cell counts were estimated. The data were produced by immunoSEQ multiplex PCR, yet TCRdb's version contains in-frame clones alone and is incomplete. V and J calls and clone size are given by that table; D and trimming were obtained from the DNA. The data show 150,000 to 200,000 clones, with around 86% seen just once and about 9.7% held by the top ten. Material: peripheral blood. This chain connects TRBV5-6 to TRBJ1-2; the D gene is possibly TRBD1 (5 bases). The TCR originated in a man aged 50-59 years with active or convalescent COVID-19. The CDR3 is CASSLSGAHYGYTF. In nucleotides, the CDR3 is TGTGCCAGCAGCTTGAGCGGGGCCCACTATGGCTACACCTTC.